One and the same sample provided the 18 T cell receptor beta chains below, sequenced in a study of blood T cells in healthy people across ages. The authors ran a second PCR of roughly 6 to 12 cycles using a sample-barcoded 5' primer and a J-beta primer mix. TCRdb re-analysed the 5' RACE reads in MiXCR, keeping a single row per CDR3 protein. The sample contains 1.5 million to 2 million distinct CDR3 sequences, about 50% of which appear only once. The sequenced sample was blood. These receptors were obtained from a middle-aged woman in good health.

The J gene is TRBJ1-2, the V gene TRBV20-1; no definite D call. This CDR3 has 11 residues. Germline values: CDR1 DFQATT, CDR2 SNEGSKA (reference sequence). Trimming removed 5 bases from V and 4 bases from J, with 8 bases in between. In DNA form, the CDR3 reads TGCAGTGCTGGAGGTTCCTATGGCTACACCTTC. Its protein product is CSAGGSYGYTF.

The chain uses TRBV6-2 or TRBV6-3 and TRBJ2-5; TRBD1 matches at 9 bases. The trim removed 5 bases at V and 4 bases at J, leaving 8 bases unmatched. Germline V lookup: CDR1 MNHEY, CDR2 SVGEGT. The CDR3 is made up of 15 amino acids. The CDR3 reads CASSPTGTGSETQYF. In nucleotides, the CDR3 is TGTGCCAGCAGTCCAACCGGGACAGGGTCAGAGACCCAGTACTTC.

V and J are TRBV6-6 and TRBJ2-3; D could derive from TRBD1 or TRBD2 (6 bases each). The CDR3 spans 16 residues. Trimming took 2 bases from V and 0 from J, leaving 12 bases between them. The germline gives CDR1 MNHNY, CDR2 SVGAGI (reference sequence). The CDR3 nucleotides read TGTGCCAGCAGTTACGGTGCGGGACACAGCACAGATACGCAGTATTTT. Protein: CASSYGAGHSTDTQYF.

The chain couples TRBV12-3 or TRBV12-4 to TRBJ2-3; no clear D. Trimming took off 1 base at V and 1 base at J, with 15 bases between the two ends. The CDR3 spans 17 residues. CDR3 in DNA: TGTGCCAGCAGTTTAGGCCCGGGCAGAGGCGGCACAGATACGCAGTATTTT. This sequence encodes CASSLGPGRGGTDTQYF.

Only one count was recorded for this clonotype. The chain joins TRBV29-1 to TRBJ1-2; D is perhaps TRBD1 (6 bases). V lost 1 base and J 8 bases, leaving 8 bases between the germline ends. The CDR3 is 11 amino acids. Germline V gene data show CDR1 as SQVTM and CDR2 as ANQGSEA. In DNA form, the CDR3 reads TGCAGCGTTGAAGTACAGGGCGGCTACACCTTC. It encodes CSVEVQGGYTF.

The CDR3 bases are TGTGCCAGCAGCGGGTGTTGTGGGGGGGGGAATAACTACCGCCCAGATACGCAGTATTTT. It specifies CASSGCCGGGNNYRPDTQYF. V gene TRBV6-2 or TRBV6-3 combines with J gene TRBJ2-3; 7 nucleotides line up with TRBD2. V was clipped by 6 bases and J by 4 bases; unmatched bases: 25. Germline assignment: CDR1 MNHEY and CDR2 SVGEGT. The CDR3 is 20 residues long.

This clonotype was observed a handful of times. This chain links TRBV7-9 with TRBJ2-7; 11 bases fit TRBD1. After removal of 0 bases from V and 1 base from J, the junction contained 2 bases not matched to a gene. Germline values: CDR1 SEHNR, CDR2 FQNEAQ (reference sequence). The CDR3 covers 16 residues. DNA for the CDR3: TGTGCCAGCAGCTTAGCTGGGACAGGGGGTTCCTACGAGCAGTACTTC. This sequence encodes CASSLAGTGGSYEQYF. Full variable domain (rest looked up from reference TRBV7-9 and TRBJ2-7): DTGVSQNPRHKITKRGQNVTFRCDPISEHNRLYWYRQTLGQGPEFLTYFQNEAQLEKSRLLSDRFSAERPKGSFSTLEIQRTEQGDSAMYLCASSLAGTGGSYEQYFGPGTRLTVT.

The chain is built from TRBV6-5 and TRBJ2-4; D is possibly TRBD1 or TRBD2 (5 bases each). The V end lost 6 bases, the J end lost 7 bases, and 16 bases lay between the germline ends. CDR3 length: 14 amino acids. Per the germline V gene, CDR1 is MNHEY and CDR2 is SVGAGI. The chain's CDR3 is CASRGPGPTNIQYF. CDR3 nucleotides: TGTGCCAGCAGAGGACCGGGACCCACCAACATTCAGTACTTC.

The chain recombines TRBV20-1 with TRBJ2-7; TRBD2 matches 9 bases. The CDR3 spans 14 residues. The V and J ends lost 3 bases and 0 bases, in that order; junction bases with no gene match: 3. Germline V CDR1 and CDR2: DFQATT, SNEGSKA (reference sequence). The CDR3 DNA follows: TGCAGTGCTAGTCCGACTAGCGGCTCCTACGAGCAGTACTTC. Translating it yields CSASPTSGSYEQYF.

J is TRBJ2-1 and V is TRBV11-2; tentatively, D is TRBD2 (6 bases). V was clipped by 5 bases and J by 6 bases, with 14 bases between them. The CDR3 runs 14 residues. Germline V CDR1 and CDR2: SGHAT, FQNNGV. The CDR3 here is CASSLGLLINEQFF. CDR3 in DNA: TGTGCCAGCAGCCTGGGACTCCTCATCAATGAGCAGTTCTTC.

The rearrangement joins TRBV5-1 to TRBJ1-2, with D possibly being TRBD1 (5 bases). V dropped 0 bases and J dropped 6 bases, with 12 bases sitting between them. The CDR3 extends over 14 amino acids. In germline, CDR1 is SGHRS, CDR2 YFSETQ. The CDR3 region has the DNA TGCGCCAGCAGCTTGGACGGGGCCGTGGATGGCTACACCTTC. Amino acids: CASSLDGAVDGYTF.

Concerning this clonotype: Germline is not matched at one junction end, which may reflect a read error. The chain links TRBV24-1 to TRBJ2-1, with 10 positions matching TRBD2. The CDR3 sequence is 17 residues long. Germline V gene data show CDR1 as KGHDR and CDR2 as SFDVKD. The CDR3: CATSDLGVAGGDNGQFF. Here the CDR3 DNA reads TGTGCCACCAGTGATTTAGGGGTAGCGGGGGGAGACAATGGGCAGTTCTTC.

The rearrangement joins TRBV23-1 to TRBJ2-5; TRBD1 or TRBD2 may be the D gene (6 bases each). TRBV23-1 is an ORF, with its function uncertain. CDR3 length: 13 residues. The V gene lost 7 bases and the J gene lost 3 bases, with 12 bases spanning the gap. The CDR3 reads CASTGGGEETQYF. In DNA form, the CDR3 reads TGCGCCAGCACCGGAGGGGGTGAAGAGACCCAGTACTTC.

This clonotype was counted between two and nine times. This rearrangement joins TRBV4-2 to TRBJ2-3; a weak D match, TRBD2 (7 bases). Germline CDR1 reads LGHNA; CDR2 reads YNFKEQ. CDR3 size: 17 residues. V lost 0 bases and J lost 3, with 16 bases in between. Written as DNA, the CDR3 is TGTGCCAGCAGCCAAGACGGAACAGGGAGGGGGACAGATACGCAGTATTTT. Translating it yields CASSQDGTGRGTDTQYF.

The V and J genes are TRBV7-2 and TRBJ2-3; D unclear. Germline CDR1 and CDR2: SGHTA and FQGNSA. The V and J ends lost 5 bases and 2 bases respectively, with 17 bases between them. The CDR3 is made up of 16 amino acids. The chain's CDR3 is CASSLTIGSFTDTQYF. Here the CDR3 DNA reads TGTGCCAGCAGCCTTACGATTGGGTCCTTCACAGATACGCAGTATTTT.

This clonotype was counted a few times. The rearrangement joins TRBV9 to TRBJ2-3; D not certain. V was trimmed by 1 base and J by 3 bases, leaving 3 bases between them. The CDR3 contains 12 residues. Germline V gives CDR1 SGDLS, CDR2 YYNGEE. Written as DNA, the CDR3 is TGTGCCAGCAGCGTAATGACAGATACGCAGTATTTT. It specifies CASSVMTDTQYF. Looking up the rest from reference TRBV9 and TRBJ2-3 gives the full variable domain: DSGVTQTPKHLITATGQRVTLRCSPRSGDLSVYWYQQSLDQGLQFLIQYYNGEERAKGNILERFSAQQFPDLHSELNLSSLELGDSALYFCASSVMTDTQYFGPGTRLTVL.

This clonotype was seen only a few times. The CDR3 DNA reads TGTGCCAGCAGTTCTTTCAGCCCCGAACGCACTGAAGCTTTCTTT. Translated: CASSSFSPERTEAFF. The chain is built from TRBV12-3 or TRBV12-4 and TRBJ1-1, with D hard to call. This CDR3 comprises 15 residues. V lost 4 bases and J lost 4, with 16 bases in between.

This chain links TRBV20-1 with TRBJ2-5; D might be TRBD1 or TRBD2, each matching 6 bases. Germline-derived CDR1 and CDR2 are DFQATT and SNEGSKA (reference sequence). Trimming removed 0 bases at V and 5 bases at J, with 19 bases between. This CDR3 has 16 amino acids. CDR3 DNA sequence: TGCAGTGCTAGAGATCAAGGGGGGTTTGGGATGGAGACCCAGTACTTC. It yields the protein CSARDQGGFGMETQYF.